Listed below are T cell receptor beta chains from one sample, sequenced in a study of patients and donors after allogeneic stem cell transplantation. TCRdb re-derived calls from the RT-PCR reads in MiXCR, one entry per CDR3 protein. The data show 800,000 to 1,000,000 distinct CDR3 sequences, approximately 18% seen once. Sequences were obtained from blood, either unsorted or a sorted T cell fraction (not recorded which). All receptors come from a human donor who was either an allogeneic HSCT recipient or a stem cell or donor lymphocyte infusion donor (not recorded which). It is not recorded whose cells these are; they may come from a transplant donor. The CDR3 runs from the conserved cysteine through the conserved F or W. D genes are given only for firm matches. Clone size appears in some rows only: once, few, many, or a class for an expanded clone.

cdr3_length j_call d_call clone_size v_call cdr3_nt cdr3_aa
15 TRBJ2-7 NA many TRBV10-3 TGTGCCATCAGTGATGGTAGCGGAAGCTCCTACGAGCAGTACTTC CAISDGSGSSYEQYF
12 TRBJ2-7 TRBD1 NA TRBV29-1 TGCAGCGTGGAGGACAGGGACCACGAGCAGTACTTC CSVEDRDHEQYF
14 TRBJ2-1 NA NA TRBV4-1 TGCGCCAGCAGCCTCAACCCTGACTACAATGAGCAGTTCTTC CASSLNPDYNEQFF
15 TRBJ1-3 NA NA TRBV27 TGTGCCAGCAGTCTCTCCGGGACCTCTGGAAACACCATATATTTT CASSLSGTSGNTIYF
16 TRBJ1-5 NA NA TRBV2 TGTGCCAGCAGTGGTACAGTTCCGCTTAGCAATCAGCCCCAGCATTTT CASSGTVPLSNQPQHF
13 TRBJ2-5 NA NA TRBV9 TGTGCCAGCAGCGTAGGGATTACCGAGACCCAGTACTTC CASSVGITETQYF
15 TRBJ2-7 TRBD2 NA TRBV3-1 TGTGCCAGCAGCCAAGCTAGCGGGAGCTCCTACGAGCAGTACTTC CASSQASGSSYEQYF
12 TRBJ2-5 NA NA TRBV6-1 TGTGCCAGCAGTGAAACTGTTGAGACCCAGTACTTC CASSETVETQYF
14 TRBJ2-1 NA NA TRBV30 TGTGCCTGGGGAGTCGGCAGTTCCTACAATGAGCAGTTCTTC CAWGVGSSYNEQFF
14 TRBJ2-3 NA NA TRBV20-1 TGCAGTGCTAGTCCACTAGCACTCACAGATACGCAGTATTTT CSASPLALTDTQYF
15 TRBJ2-7 NA few TRBV11-3 TGTGCCAGCAGCTTCAGGCGGGCGACTACCCCACCGGAGTACTTC CASSFRRATTPPEYF
14 TRBJ1-1 NA few TRBV2 TGTGCCAGCAGTGATCGGAGGATGGGAACTGAAGCTTTCTTT CASSDRRMGTEAFF
13 TRBJ2-1 NA few TRBV3-1 TGTGCCAGCAGCCACCCTAGCGTATATGAGCAGTTCTTC CASSHPSVYEQFF
11 TRBJ2-5 NA few TRBV6-5 TGTGCCAGCACCCGGGGAGAGACCCAGTACTTC CASTRGETQYF
13 TRBJ1-2 NA NA TRBV6-5 TGTGCCAGCAGTTACTCCATAGGGCAAGGCTACACCTTC CASSYSIGQGYTF
15 TRBJ1-1 TRBD1 NA TRBV5-6 TGTGCCAGCAGCTTGGCCGGGACAGGGGAAACTGAAGCTTTCTTT CASSLAGTGETEAFF
13 TRBJ2-7 NA few TRBV30 TGTGCCTGGAGTGTAGGCGGGTCCTACGAGCAGTACTTC CAWSVGGSYEQYF
14 TRBJ1-6 NA few TRBV12-3/TRBV12-4 TGTGCCAGCACCCTCCAAACGGGAAATTCACCCCTCCACTTT CASTLQTGNSPLHF
15 TRBJ2-7 TRBD2 many TRBV4-1 TGCGCCAGCAGCCAAGGACTAGCGGGGAACTACGAGCAGTACTTC CASSQGLAGNYEQYF
13 TRBJ2-5 NA many TRBV29-1 TGCAGCGTTGTGGCCGGCCCTAGCGAGACCCAGTACTTC CSVVAGPSETQYF
18 TRBJ2-3 TRBD2 few TRBV25-1 TGTGCCAGCAGTAAAAGACTAGCGGGAGGGCACCTCACAGATACGCAGTATTTT CASSKRLAGGHLTDTQYF
14 TRBJ1-5 NA few TRBV25-1 TGTGCCAGCAGTGGAATGAATAGCAATCAGCCCCAGCATTTT CASSGMNSNQPQHF
14 TRBJ2-3 NA NA TRBV10-3 TGTGCCACCGGGGGTTTGGTTCGCACAGATACGCAGTATTTT CATGGLVRTDTQYF
15 TRBJ2-7 NA NA TRBV27 TGTGCCAGCAGTTCCTTAGGGGTCCTGACGATGAAGCAGTACTTC CASSSLGVLTMKQYF
15 TRBJ2-1 TRBD1 many TRBV29-1 TGCAGCGTTGATCCTGCAGGGGGCGGGTACAATGAGCAGTTCTTC CSVDPAGGGYNEQFF
17 TRBJ1-1 NA NA TRBV5-1 TGCGCCAGCAGCTTGTCTGGTGGCAGCCTCTCGAACACTGAAGCTTTCTTT CASSLSGGSLSNTEAFF
13 TRBJ2-7 NA many TRBV5-1 TGCGCCAGCAGTGGCTGGAACTCCTACGAGCAGTACTTC CASSGWNSYEQYF
12 TRBJ2-2 NA NA TRBV24-1 TGTGCCACCAGGCAGGACGCCGGGGAGCTGTTTTTT CATRQDAGELFF
14 TRBJ2-1 TRBD2 few TRBV20-1 TGCAGTGCTAGAGACCGGTTGGGGACTAGAGAGCAGTTCTTC CSARDRLGTREQFF
12 TRBJ1-1 NA few TRBV29-1 TGCAGTGCCGGTTCGGGGAACACTGAAGCTTTCTTT CSAGSGNTEAFF
12 TRBJ2-7 NA few TRBV20-1 TGCAGTGCTAGGAAAAGGGGTTACGAGCAGTACTTC CSARKRGYEQYF
17 TRBJ2-3 NA NA TRBV20-1 TGCAGTGCTAGAGGAAGTTGGGGGCACCCTAGCACAGATACGCAGTATTTT CSARGSWGHPSTDTQYF
13 TRBJ1-5 NA NA TRBV10-3 TGTGCCATCAGAGGTTCGGACAATCAGCCCCAGCATTTT CAIRGSDNQPQHF
16 TRBJ2-1 NA NA TRBV27 TGTGCCAGCAGTTTATTTCAGGGGACATCCTACAATGAGCAGTTCTTC CASSLFQGTSYNEQFF
12 TRBJ1-5 NA NA TRBV30 TGTGCTTGGAGTTCCGGCGGTCAGCCCCAGCATTTT CAWSSGGQPQHF
16 TRBJ1-3 TRBD1 few TRBV7-2 TGTGCCAGCAGCCCTCCGGGACAGGGGGCCGGAAACACCATATATTTT CASSPPGQGAGNTIYF
15 TRBJ2-7 TRBD2 NA TRBV6-2/TRBV6-3 TGTGCCAGCAGTCGACGGACTAGCGGGGTACACGAGCAGTACTTC CASSRRTSGVHEQYF
18 TRBJ2-1 TRBD1 NA TRBV11-2 TGTGCCAGCAGCTTATCACAGGGGGAACTTAGCTCCTACAATGAGCAGTTCTTC CASSLSQGELSSYNEQFF
13 TRBJ1-3 NA NA TRBV6-1 TGTGCCAGCAGTAACGAGGGGGGCGCCCTAATAAATTTT CASSNEGGALINF
16 TRBJ2-7 TRBD2 NA TRBV9 TGTGCCAGCAGCTTACTAGCGGGAGCCACTTCCTACGAGCAGTACTTC CASSLLAGATSYEQYF
12 TRBJ2-2 NA few TRBV5-6 TGTGCCAGCAGCTTGCAGCTTGGGGAGCTGTTTTTT CASSLQLGELFF
15 TRBJ2-3 NA NA TRBV5-4 TGTGCCAGCAGCTTCACCGGGATGGGGACAGATACGCAGTATTTT CASSFTGMGTDTQYF
15 TRBJ2-3 TRBD2 few TRBV20-1 TGCAGTGCCCACTCCCGACTAGCGGACACAGATACGCAGTATTTT CSAHSRLADTDTQYF
15 TRBJ1-2 TRBD1 few TRBV5-1 TGCGCCAGCAGCTTACCCCCGACAGGGGACTATGGCTACACCTTC CASSLPPTGDYGYTF
17 TRBJ1-6 TRBD1 many TRBV12-3/TRBV12-4 TGTGCCAGCAGGTCCTCCGGGACAGGGAAAGTAAATTCACCCCTCCACTTT CASRSSGTGKVNSPLHF
16 TRBJ2-5 NA NA TRBV12-3/TRBV12-4 TGTGCCAGCAGTTTAGGAGGTTTTTGGGGGCGGGAGACCCAGTACTTC CASSLGGFWGRETQYF
13 TRBJ2-5 NA NA TRBV20-1 TGCAGTGCTTCACAGGGTTGGGGGTCAGACCAGTACTTC CSASQGWGSDQYF
16 TRBJ2-2 NA NA TRBV4-1 TGCGCCAGCAGCCAAGAGGGGACCCCGCCCCCCGGGGAGCTGTTTTTT CASSQEGTPPPGELFF
13 TRBJ1-2 NA few TRBV20-1 TGCAGTGCTAGAGGAGGCCCGGTCGATGGCTACACCTTC CSARGGPVDGYTF
15 TRBJ1-2 NA few TRBV15 TGTGCCACCAGCAGAGATCTTGGGGACGCGAGTGGCTACACCTTC CATSRDLGDASGYTF